Presented here are 18 T cell receptor beta chains from one specimen sequenced in a study of T-cell reconstitution after alpha-beta-depleted transplantation in children. Preparation of the TCRbeta library involved a method that used unique molecular identifiers. TCRdb passed the PCR reads through MiXCR, listing each CDR3 protein once. The repertoire holds roughly 120,000 distinct CDR3 sequences, with approximately 10% as singletons. The sequenced sample was PBMCs from the stem cell graft donor, obtained from the stem cell graft. The receptors stem from a human donor who donated a stem cell graft to a child with acute lymphoblastic leukemia.

To note about this clonotype: A much larger clone is a single base away; this may be a read error. This chain links TRBV6-1 with TRBJ2-5, with 12 bases matching TRBD1. The length of the CDR3 is 15 residues. Germline V gene lookup returns CDR1 MNHNS and CDR2 SASEGT. CDR3 sequence (DNA): TGTGACAGCAGAGGGGACAGGGGGCGCGTCGAGACCCAGTACTTC. Protein product: CDSRGDRGRVETQYF.

Points on this clonotype: This sequence may be a read error, since a much larger clone differs from it by one base. The rearrangement uses TRBV11-3 and TRBJ2-5; D may be TRBD2 (6 bases). Germline loops: CDR1 SGHNT, CDR2 YENEEA. There are 14 residues in the CDR3. CDR3 DNA: TGTGCCAGCAGACCTACTACAGGAGGGGAGACCAAGTACTTC. Protein product: CASRPTTGGETKYF.

This clonotype was picked up many times. J is TRBJ2-7 and V is TRBV7-6; 9 bases match TRBD1. V was pared by 2 bases and J by 7 bases, with 6 bases of the junction left unmatched. The CDR3 consists of 14 residues. Per germline, CDR1 SGHVS and CDR2 FNYEAQ. The CDR3 reads CASSLMGQGEEQYF. The CDR3 DNA reads TGTGCCAGCAGCTTAATGGGACAGGGAGAAGAGCAGTACTTC.

This clonotype was recorded at least ten times. The V and J genes are TRBV6-5 and TRBJ2-5, with no clear D. From germline, CDR1 is MNHEY and CDR2 SVGAGI. The CDR3 extends over 12 amino acids. V lost 7 bases and J 5 bases, leaving 11 bases between the germline ends. CDR3 loop: CASTGLGETQYF. The CDR3 DNA sequence: TGTGCCAGCACGGGTCTTGGCGAGACCCAGTACTTC.

The chain is built from TRBV6-5 and TRBJ2-3, with 13 bases that match TRBD2. Germline V gives CDR1 MNHEY, CDR2 SVGAGI. The CDR3 runs to 15 residues. The trim removed 2 bases at V and 4 bases at J, leaving 0 bases unmatched. CDR3 amino acids: CASSYTSGRADTQYF. The CDR3 DNA sequence: TGTGCCAGCAGTTACACTAGCGGGAGGGCAGATACGCAGTATTTT.

This clonotype was counted at least ten times. The gene calls are TRBV20-1 and TRBJ2-1; the D gene could be TRBD1 or TRBD2 (5 bases each). The CDR3 totals 14 residues. V gave up 3 bases and J gave up 1 base, with 10 bases separating them. The germline CDR1 and CDR2 sequences are DFQATT and SNEGSKA (reference sequence). The CDR3 here is CSASRGGSYNEQFF. The CDR3 nucleotides read TGCAGTGCTAGCCGGGGCGGGTCCTACAATGAGCAGTTCTTC.

This clonotype was seen ten or more times. The V and J genes are TRBV29-1 and TRBJ1-2; D is unresolved. The length of the CDR3 is 13 residues. V dropped 0 bases and J dropped 0 bases, with 5 bases sitting between them. CDR1 is SQVTM and CDR2 is ANQGSEA in the germline V gene. The CDR3 DNA follows: TGCAGCGTTGAAGATTCTTCTAACTATGGCTACACCTTC. It encodes CSVEDSSNYGYTF. Filled out from reference TRBV29-1 and TRBJ1-2, the complete variable domain reads SAVISQKPSRDICQRGTSLTIQCQVDSQVTMMFWYRQQPGQSLTLIATANQGSEATYESGFVIDKFPISRPNLTFSTLTVSNMSPEDSSIYLCSVEDSSNYGYTFGSGTRLTVV.

This clonotype was found many times. Here the CDR3 DNA reads TGCGCCAGCAGCCCTACTAGCGGGGGGAGCCAAGAGACCCAGTACTTC. This gives the protein CASSPTSGGSQETQYF. The rearrangement links TRBV5-1 to TRBJ2-5; 12 positions match TRBD2. The CDR3 runs to 16 residues. Losses at the gene ends were 4 bases for V and 1 base for J; bases not matched to a gene: 5. Germline values: CDR1 SGHRS, CDR2 YFSETQ.

This clonotype occurred many times. The chain links TRBV7-2 to TRBJ2-7; D remains ambiguous. The CDR3 has 14 residues. The V gene's germline CDR1 is SGHTA and CDR2 FQGNSA. V lost 1 base to trimming and J lost 0 bases, with 7 bases between them. The CDR3, as DNA: TGTGCCAGCAGCTTAGGGCCCAGCTCCTACGAGCAGTACTTC. Translation: CASSLGPSSYEQYF.

This clonotype occurred a few times. One base away lies a much larger clone, so this may be a sequencing read error. V usage is TRBV7-2 and J usage is TRBJ2-7; unclear D gene. This CDR3 region has 11 residues. The germline V gene has CDR1 SGHTA and CDR2 FQGNSA. This chain's CDR3 is CASTLAYEQHF. In DNA, the CDR3 is TGTGCCAGCACATTGGCTTACGAGCAGCACTTC.

This clonotype was recorded many times. V gene TRBV7-2 combines with J gene TRBJ2-7; 14 nucleotides align to TRBD2. The germline gives CDR1 SGHTA, CDR2 FQGNSA. This CDR3 contains 18 residues. V lost 2 bases, J lost 4 bases, and 10 bases stayed unmatched. DNA for the CDR3: TGTGCCAGCAGCTTACCGACTAGCGGGAGGGCCGGGAGGTACGAGCAGTACTTC. Protein sequence: CASSLPTSGRAGRYEQYF.

The chain carries TRBV12-3 or TRBV12-4 and TRBJ1-5, with D unclear. CDR3 length: 12 amino acids. Trimming removed 3 bases from V and 5 bases from J, with 5 bases in between. CDR3 protein: CASSFQDQPQHF. The CDR3 DNA sequence: TGTGCCAGCAGTTTCCAGGATCAGCCCCAGCATTTT.

This CDR3 is CASSQDLGDRANEQYF. The DNA for the CDR3 is TGCGCCAGCAGCCAAGATCTCGGCGACAGGGCCAACGAGCAGTACTTC. The chain couples TRBV4-3 to TRBJ2-7, with 7 positions matching TRBD1. This CDR3 comprises 16 residues. J lost 5 bases, V lost 0 bases, and 10 bases had no gene match. Germline V lookup: CDR1 LGHNA, CDR2 YSLEER.

This clonotype was counted ten times or more. The chain is built from TRBV20-1 and TRBJ2-1; 8 nucleotides line up with TRBD2. CDR1 DFQATT and CDR2 SNEGSKA come from the germline V gene (reference sequence). V trimming: 1 base; J trimming: 6 bases; junction bases outside the gene matches: 5. The CDR3 totals 14 residues. CDR3 sequence reads: CSARVGTSLNEQFF. CDR3 sequence (DNA): TGCAGTGCTAGAGTAGGGACTAGTCTCAATGAGCAGTTCTTC.

This clonotype was seen repeatedly, ten times or more. CDR3 sequence: CASSPRTGRETQYF. The CDR3 DNA reads TGCGCCAGCAGCCCCAGGACAGGGCGAGAGACCCAGTACTTC. This sequence joins TRBV5-1 and TRBJ2-5; 8 nucleotides match TRBD1. Unmatched junction bases numbered 6, after V lost 4 bases and J lost 4 bases. The germline gives CDR1 SGHRS, CDR2 YFSETQ. This CDR3 contains 14 residues.

This clonotype was observed at least ten times. This chain links TRBV29-1 with TRBJ1-1; the D is unclear. V was clipped by 7 bases and J by 5 bases, with 8 bases between them. The germline CDR1 and CDR2 sequences are SQVTM and ANQGSEA. The CDR3 contains 10 residues. This CDR3 reads CSGFGTEAFF. In nucleotides, the CDR3 is TGCAGCGGGTTTGGGACTGAAGCTTTCTTT.

This clonotype was seen many times. The V gene is TRBV27, the J gene TRBJ1-6; 8 bases line up with TRBD1. Losses at the gene ends were 5 bases for V and 14 bases for J; bases not matched to a gene: 8. Germline V gene sequence: CDR1 MNHEY, CDR2 SMNVEV (reference sequence). The CDR3 runs to 13 residues. CDR3 loop: CASSNDRGGTLHF. The CDR3, as DNA: TGTGCCAGCAGTAATGACAGGGGAGGTACCCTCCACTTT.

At least ten counts were recorded for this clonotype. The V and J genes are TRBV7-2 and TRBJ1-1, with D tentatively TRBD1 (5 bases). The V gene's germline CDR1 is SGHTA and CDR2 FQGNSA. Trimming stripped 5 bases from V and 5 bases from J, with 15 bases between. The CDR3 spans 14 residues. CDR3 in amino acids: CASSLTGRGTEAFF. The CDR3 DNA reads TGTGCCAGCAGCCTCACAGGTCGTGGGACTGAAGCTTTCTTT. The variable domain in full, with the rest retrieved from reference TRBV7-2 and TRBJ1-1, is GAGVSQSPSNKVTEKGKDVELRCDPISGHTALYWYRQSLGQGLEFLIYFQGNSAPDKSGLPSDRFSAERTGGSVSTLTIQRTQQEDSAVYLCASSLTGRGTEAFFGQGTRLTVV.